This T cell receptor (beta chain) was documented in a study of control samples from healthy donors and cancer patients. Trimming cost V 4 bases and J 1 base, with 12 bases left between them. The CDR3 is made up of 15 amino acids. Germline lookup yields CDR1 LNHDA and CDR2 SQIVND (reference sequence). The data were produced by immunoSEQ multiplex PCR, yet TCRdb's version contains in-frame clones alone and is incomplete. The data show approximately 100,000 clones, roughly 92% seen once. The V and J genes are TRBV19 and TRBJ2-3; weak D call: TRBD1 (6 bases). The specimen was blood. This receptor was taken from a human donor in good health. The donor label of this sample is uncertain. DNA for the CDR3: TGTGCCAGTAGTACTTTAAACAGGGGCACAGATACGCAGTATTTT. It translates to CASSTLNRGTDTQYF.